Each of the 5 T cell receptor beta chains below was sequenced from the same sample in a study of blood T cell repertoires in COVID-19. Generated by immunoSEQ multiplex PCR, the TCRdb table keeps only in-frame clones and is missing some. The sample yields some 47,000 clones, approximately 79% seen once. Source material: peripheral blood. The receptors were gathered from a human donor in a cohort sampled during active COVID-19.

This clone occurred a few times. This rearrangement joins TRBV9 to TRBJ2-7; TRBD2 matches at 12 bases. The V segment lost 0 bases and the J segment 7 bases; nucleotides outside the gene matches: 2. Germline V gene lookup returns CDR1 SGDLS and CDR2 YYNGEE. CDR3 size: 14 residues. CDR3 loop: CASSVGLAGEEQYF. CDR3 nucleotides: TGTGCCAGCAGCGTAGGACTAGCGGGGGAGGAGCAGTACTTC.

The rearrangement joins TRBV6-2 or TRBV6-3 to TRBJ2-7; D might be TRBD2 (5 bases). Per the germline V gene, CDR1 is MNHEY and CDR2 is SVGEGT. Deletions cut 5 bases from V and 4 bases from J, with 9 bases between. This CDR3 region has 12 residues. The DNA of the CDR3 is TGTGCCAGCAGTCGGACTGGATACGAGCAGTACTTC. Translated, it gives CASSRTGYEQYF.

This clone has a single count. The CDR3: CASSLLANTGELFF. The CDR3 coding sequence is TGTGCCAGCAGCTTATTAGCGAACACCGGGGAGCTGTTTTTT. The V gene is TRBV7-9, the J gene TRBJ2-2; D remains ambiguous. In germline, CDR1 is SEHNR, CDR2 FQNEAQ (reference sequence). This CDR3 has 14 residues. The V gene lost 2 bases and the J gene lost 0 bases, with 4 bases spanning the gap.

The chain joins TRBV5-1 to TRBJ1-6, with 7 bases aligning to TRBD1. CDR1 is SGHRS and CDR2 is YFSETQ in the germline V gene. Trimming removed 0 bases from V and 6 bases from J; junction bases left unmatched: 9. The CDR3 spans 17 residues. The CDR3 DNA reads TGCGCCAGCAGCTTGGCTGAGGGGGCGATCCTTAATTCACCCCTCCACTTT. The encoded protein is CASSLAEGAILNSPLHF.

The chain has TRBV15 and TRBJ1-1; D possibly corresponds to TRBD1 (6 bases). The CDR3 runs 12 residues. The germline V gene has CDR1 LNHNV and CDR2 YYDKDF (reference sequence). Trimming pared 9 bases from V and 3 bases from J, leaving 11 bases between. CDR3 loop: CATYRADTEAFF. The CDR3, as DNA: TGTGCCACATACAGGGCGGACACTGAAGCTTTCTTT.